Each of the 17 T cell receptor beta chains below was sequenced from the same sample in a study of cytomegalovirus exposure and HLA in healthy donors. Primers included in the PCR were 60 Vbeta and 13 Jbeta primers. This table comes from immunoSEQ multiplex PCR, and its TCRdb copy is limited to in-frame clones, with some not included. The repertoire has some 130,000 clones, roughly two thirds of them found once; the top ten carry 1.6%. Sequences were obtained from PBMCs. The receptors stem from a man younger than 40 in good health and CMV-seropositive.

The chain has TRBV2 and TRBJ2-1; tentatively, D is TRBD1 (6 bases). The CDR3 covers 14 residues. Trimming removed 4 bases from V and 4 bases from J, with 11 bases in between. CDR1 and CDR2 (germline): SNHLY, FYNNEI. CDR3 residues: CASSGGDRYNEQFF. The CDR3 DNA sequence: TGTGCCAGCAGTGGTGGTGACAGGTACAATGAGCAGTTCTTC.

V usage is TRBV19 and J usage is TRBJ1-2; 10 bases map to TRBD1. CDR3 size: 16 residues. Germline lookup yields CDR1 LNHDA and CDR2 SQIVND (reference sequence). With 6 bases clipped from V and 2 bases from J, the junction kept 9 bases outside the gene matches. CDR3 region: CASSTLGTGANYGYTF. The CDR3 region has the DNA TGTGCCAGTAGCACCCTCGGGACAGGGGCCAACTATGGCTACACCTTC.

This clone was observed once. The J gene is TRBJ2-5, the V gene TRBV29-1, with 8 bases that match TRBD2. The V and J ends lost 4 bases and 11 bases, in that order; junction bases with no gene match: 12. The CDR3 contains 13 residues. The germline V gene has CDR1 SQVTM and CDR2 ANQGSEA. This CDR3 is CSVGSSGGYRQYF. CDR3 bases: TGCAGCGTTGGAAGCAGCGGGGGATATAGGCAGTACTTC.

The CDR3 sequence: CASSPDRNLRTDTQYF. The CDR3 DNA is TGTGCCAGCAGCCCGGACAGGAACCTACGCACAGATACGCAGTATTTT. V gene TRBV27 combines with J gene TRBJ2-3, with TRBD1 identical over 7 bases. Germline V gene sequence: CDR1 MNHEY, CDR2 SMNVEV (reference sequence). The CDR3 is 16 amino acids. With V trimmed by 6 bases and J by 1 base, 10 bases remained unmatched.

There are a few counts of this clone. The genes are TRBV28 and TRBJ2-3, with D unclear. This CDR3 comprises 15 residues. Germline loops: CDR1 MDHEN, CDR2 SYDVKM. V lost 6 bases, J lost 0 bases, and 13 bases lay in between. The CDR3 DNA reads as TGTGCCAGCAGCGAGGAGTACTCTAGCACAGATACGCAGTATTTT. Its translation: CASSEEYSSTDTQYF. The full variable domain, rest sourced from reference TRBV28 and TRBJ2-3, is DVKVTQSSRYLVKRTGEKVFLECVQDMDHENMFWYRQDPGLGLRLIYFSYDVKMKEKGDIPEGYSVSREKKERFSLILESASTNQTSMYLCASSEEYSSTDTQYFGPGTRLTVL.

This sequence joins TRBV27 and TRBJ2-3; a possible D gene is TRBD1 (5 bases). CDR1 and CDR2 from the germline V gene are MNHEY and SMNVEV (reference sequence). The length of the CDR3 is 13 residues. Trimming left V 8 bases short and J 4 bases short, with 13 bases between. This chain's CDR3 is CASCEVRADTQYF. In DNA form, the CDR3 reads TGTGCCAGCTGCGAAGTCAGGGCAGATACGCAGTATTTT.

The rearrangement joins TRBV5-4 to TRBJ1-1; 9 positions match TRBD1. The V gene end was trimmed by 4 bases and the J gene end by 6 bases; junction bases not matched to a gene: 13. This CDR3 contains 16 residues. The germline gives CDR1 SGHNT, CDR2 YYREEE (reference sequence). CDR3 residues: CASSPPSGTGPAEAFF. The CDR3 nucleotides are TGTGCCAGCAGCCCCCCCTCCGGGACAGGGCCCGCTGAAGCTTTCTTT.

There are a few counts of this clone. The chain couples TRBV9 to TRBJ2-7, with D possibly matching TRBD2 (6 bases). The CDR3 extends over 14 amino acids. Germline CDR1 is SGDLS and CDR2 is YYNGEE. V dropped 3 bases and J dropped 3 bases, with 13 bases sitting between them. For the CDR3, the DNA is TGTGCCAGCAGCGAACTAGCTGTAAACTACGAGCAGTACTTC. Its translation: CASSELAVNYEQYF.

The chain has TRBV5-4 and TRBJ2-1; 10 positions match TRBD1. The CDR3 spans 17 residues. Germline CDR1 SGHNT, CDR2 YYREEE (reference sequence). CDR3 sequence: CANQGFGDRGMVGEQFF. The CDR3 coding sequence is TGTGCAAACCAGGGTTTTGGGGACAGGGGCATGGTCGGTGAGCAGTTCTTC.

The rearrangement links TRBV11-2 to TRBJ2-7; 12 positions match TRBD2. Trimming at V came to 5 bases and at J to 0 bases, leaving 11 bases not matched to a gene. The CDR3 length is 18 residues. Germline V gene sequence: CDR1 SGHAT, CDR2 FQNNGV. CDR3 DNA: TGTGCCAGCAGCCGGACTAGCGGGACCGAACGGTTCTCCTACGAGCAGTACTTC. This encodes CASSRTSGTERFSYEQYF.

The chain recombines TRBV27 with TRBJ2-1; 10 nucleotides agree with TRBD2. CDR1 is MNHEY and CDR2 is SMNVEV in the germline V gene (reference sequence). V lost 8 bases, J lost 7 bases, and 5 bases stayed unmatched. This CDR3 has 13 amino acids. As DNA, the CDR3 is TGTGCCAGCGTAGCGGGAGGTGGGAATGAGCAGTTCTTC. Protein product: CASVAGGGNEQFF.

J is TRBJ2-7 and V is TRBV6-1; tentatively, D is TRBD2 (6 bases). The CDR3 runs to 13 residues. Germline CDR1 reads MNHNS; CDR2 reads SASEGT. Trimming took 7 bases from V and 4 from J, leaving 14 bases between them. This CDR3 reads CASNLHRGYEQYF. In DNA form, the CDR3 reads TGTGCCAGCAACCTCCATCGGGGGTACGAGCAGTACTTC.

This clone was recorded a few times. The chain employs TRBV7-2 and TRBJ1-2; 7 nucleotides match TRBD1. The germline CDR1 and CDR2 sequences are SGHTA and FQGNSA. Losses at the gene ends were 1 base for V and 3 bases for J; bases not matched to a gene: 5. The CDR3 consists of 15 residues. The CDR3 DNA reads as TGTGCCAGCAGCTTAGGTAGGGGGCTTCACTATGGCTACACCTTC. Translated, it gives CASSLGRGLHYGYTF.

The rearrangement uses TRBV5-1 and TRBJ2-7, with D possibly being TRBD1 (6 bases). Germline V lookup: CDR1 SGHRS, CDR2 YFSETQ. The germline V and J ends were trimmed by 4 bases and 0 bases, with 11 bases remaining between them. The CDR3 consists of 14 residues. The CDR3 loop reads CASSSTGSSYEQYF. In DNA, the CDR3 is TGCGCCAGCAGCAGCACAGGGAGCTCCTACGAGCAGTACTTC. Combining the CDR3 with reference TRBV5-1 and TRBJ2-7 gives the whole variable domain KAGVTQTPRYLIKTRGQQVTLSCSPISGHRSVSWYQQTPGQGLQFLFEYFSETQRNKGNFPGRFSGRQFSNSRSEMNVSTLELGDSALYLCASSSTGSSYEQYFGPGTRLTVT.

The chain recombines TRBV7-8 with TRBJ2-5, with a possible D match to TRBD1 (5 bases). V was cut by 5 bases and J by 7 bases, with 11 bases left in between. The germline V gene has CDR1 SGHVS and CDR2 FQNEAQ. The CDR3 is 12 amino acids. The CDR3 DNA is TGTGCCAGCAGCGGACACCGAGGGACCCAGTACTTC. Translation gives CASSGHRGTQYF.

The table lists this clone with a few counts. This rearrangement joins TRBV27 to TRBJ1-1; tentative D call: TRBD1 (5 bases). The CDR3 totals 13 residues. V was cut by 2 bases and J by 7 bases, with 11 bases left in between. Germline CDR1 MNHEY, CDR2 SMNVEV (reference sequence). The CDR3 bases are TGTGCCAGCAGTTTAGGTCAGGGTGATGAAGCTTTCTTT. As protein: CASSLGQGDEAFF.

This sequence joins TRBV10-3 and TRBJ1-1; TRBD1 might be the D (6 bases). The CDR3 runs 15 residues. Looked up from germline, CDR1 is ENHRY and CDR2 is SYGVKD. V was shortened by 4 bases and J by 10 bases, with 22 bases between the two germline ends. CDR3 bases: TGTGCCATCAGTGCGTCAGGGGAAGGTGGTGAGAGAGCTTTCTTT. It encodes CAISASGEGGERAFF.